This is a list of T cell receptor beta chains from one sample in a study of blood T cell repertoires in COVID-19. Data came from immunoSEQ multiplex PCR; TCRdb stores just in-frame clones and leaves some out. The repertoire holds about 440,000 clones, with less than 95% as singletons. The material sequenced was PBMCs or T cells enriched from blood (not recorded which). These receptors all stem from a man aged 18 to 29 who had recovered from COVID-19. Both conserved end residues are part of each CDR3. D genes are given only for firm matches. Clone size is not always given. Where it is, it says once, few, many or a class for expanded clones.

>TRBJ2-7|TRBV28|NA|TRBD2
TGTGCCAGCAGTCCCCGGGGGGGGATAGCCGACTACGAGCAGTACTTC
CASSPRGGIADYEQYF
>TRBJ1-2|TRBV4-1|NA|NA
TGCGCCAGCAGCCAAAGTATGAGTATGGGGGCTAGGTATGGCTACACCTTC
CASSQSMSMGARYGYTF
>TRBJ2-1|TRBV5-1|NA|NA
TGCGCCAGCAGCTTGGGGGTAGCGAGCAATGAGCAGTTCTTC
CASSLGVASNEQFF
>TRBJ2-3|TRBV21-1|NA|NA
TGTGCCAGCAGCAAACGTGGCGGGGGTTGCACAGATACGCAGTATTTT
CASSKRGGGCTDTQYF
>TRBJ1-1|TRBV11-2|NA|NA
TGTGCCAGCAGCTTTGGTTTGGCCAACACTGAAGCTTTCTTT
CASSFGLANTEAFF
>TRBJ1-1|TRBV4-1|NA|TRBD1
TGCGCCAGCAGCCAATTACTAGGACAGGGGACTGAAGCTTTCTTT
CASSQLLGQGTEAFF
>TRBJ1-4|TRBV7-6|NA|TRBD1
TGTGCCAGCAGCTCCGGGCTAGGGACAGTCACCGCAACTAATGAAAAACTGTTTTTT
CASSSGLGTVTATNEKLFF
>TRBJ2-2|TRBV7-9|NA|TRBD2
TGTGCCAGCAGCCCACCGGGACTAGCGGGAGGTGGGACCGGGGAGCTGTTTTTT
CASSPPGLAGGGTGELFF
>TRBJ1-5|TRBV18|NA|NA
TGTGCCAGCTCGGGCGGGGGCAATCAGCCCCAGCATTTT
CASSGGGNQPQHF
>TRBJ2-3|TRBV28|NA|NA
TGTGCCAGCAGTACCTCGGGGTTCACAACAGATACGCAGTATTTT
CASSTSGFTTDTQYF
>TRBJ2-2|TRBV28|NA|TRBD1
TGTGCCAGCAGTTTATTCAGAGGGGGCGCAACCGGGGAGCTGTTTTTT
CASSLFRGGATGELFF
>TRBJ1-1|TRBV19|once|NA
TGTGCCAGTATTACCCCAGGCATGAACACTGAAGCTTTCTTT
CASITPGMNTEAFF
>TRBJ1-1|TRBV7-9|NA|NA
TGTGCCAGCAGCTTATCGACAGACAACACTGAAGCTTTCTTT
CASSLSTDNTEAFF
>TRBJ2-3|TRBV5-1|once|TRBD2
TGCGCCAGCAGCTTGGCCCCCGGACTAAGCGGGGGCACAGATACGCAGTATTTT
CASSLAPGLSGGTDTQYF